The sample holds one count of the clone carrying this T cell receptor beta chain. These data belong to a study of blood T cell repertoires in COVID-19. Study at large: The United States, Italy and Spain provided the acute and convalescent COVID-19 samples. Nucleic acid was either cDNA or gDNA, and it came from T cells, B-cell-depleted T cells, or PBMCs.

Method: immunoSEQ multiplex PCR; TCRdb's copy keeps in-frame clones and lacks some. There are 130,000 to 150,000 clones in the sample; about 90% occur only once, and around 6.5% lies in the top ten. Germline assignment: CDR1 MNHEY and CDR2 SVGAGI. Trimming cost V 6 bases and J 8 bases; bases outside gene matches: 8. CDR3 size: 14 residues. This TCR was recovered from a man at least 80 years old with acute or convalescent COVID-19. The chain uses TRBV6-5 and TRBJ1-4; 8 bases line up with TRBD1. Input material: peripheral blood. The chain's CDR3 is CASSRGQGLEKLFF. Written as DNA, the CDR3 is TGTGCCAGCAGCCGCGGACAGGGTTTAGAAAAACTGTTTTTT.